The 8 T cell receptor beta chains below come from one sample, sequenced in a study of cytomegalovirus exposure and HLA in healthy donors. PCR employed 60 Vbeta and 13 Jbeta primers. The repertoire was sequenced with immunoSEQ multiplex PCR; TCRdb's copy has only in-frame clones and lacks some. The table has about 220,000 clones, around four fifths seen once. The sample comprised PBMCs. The receptors derive from a boy aged 2 to 9 in good health and CMV-seronegative.

The chain employs TRBV5-3 and TRBJ2-3, with 13 bases aligning to TRBD2. TRBV5-3 is labeled an ORF, and its function is uncertain. Trimming at V came to 3 bases and at J to 1 base, leaving 8 bases not matched to a gene. CDR3 length: 18 residues. CDR3: CARSSPTTSGGGTDTQYF. CDR3 nucleotide sequence: TGTGCCAGAAGCTCTCCAACTACTAGCGGGGGGGGCACAGATACGCAGTATTTT.

J is TRBJ2-1 and V is TRBV5-1; 7 bases align to TRBD1. V was pared by 0 bases and J by 3 bases, with 9 bases of the junction left unmatched. Germline lookup yields CDR1 SGHRS and CDR2 YFSETQ. The CDR3 length is 17 residues. CDR3 loop: CASSLGGGEVLYNEQFF. CDR3 nucleotides: TGCGCCAGCAGCTTGGGAGGGGGCGAAGTGCTCTACAATGAGCAGTTCTTC.

As to this clone: The sample holds other DNA sequences that translate to the same CDR3. The chain carries TRBV4-1 and TRBJ2-1; D remains unclear. The CDR3 runs 11 residues. Germline lookup yields CDR1 MGHRA and CDR2 YSYEKL. The V and J ends lost 4 bases and 7 bases respectively, with 5 bases between them. Here the CDR3 reads CASSRENEQFF. Written as DNA, the CDR3 is TGCGCCAGCAGCCGTGAGAATGAGCAGTTCTTC.

This CDR3 reads CASSYSRDSYEQYF. The CDR3 DNA follows: TGCGCCAGCAGCTACTCCCGGGACAGCTACGAGCAGTACTTC. The chain combines TRBV5-1 with TRBJ2-7; 7 bases align to TRBD1. This CDR3 is 14 amino acids long. J gave up 3 bases and V 3 bases, and 6 bases lay outside the gene matches. Germline V gene sequence: CDR1 SGHRS, CDR2 YFSETQ. Based on the CDR3 plus reference TRBV5-1 and TRBJ2-7, the full variable domain is KAGVTQTPRYLIKTRGQQVTLSCSPISGHRSVSWYQQTPGQGLQFLFEYFSETQRNKGNFPGRFSGRQFSNSRSEMNVSTLELGDSALYLCASSYSRDSYEQYFGPGTRLTVT.

This chain links TRBV4-1 with TRBJ1-3; D is uncertain. Germline assignment: CDR1 MGHRA and CDR2 YSYEKL. The CDR3 extends over 15 amino acids. Trimming left V 0 bases short and J 1 base short, with 7 bases between. The CDR3 region is CASSQESLSGNTIYF. The CDR3 bases are TGCGCCAGCAGCCAAGAGAGCCTGTCTGGAAACACCATATATTTT.

As concerns this clone: Other DNA sequences within the sample encode an identical CDR3. CDR3 bases: TGTGCCAGCAGTCTAGGGAGTGACACAGATACGCAGTATTTT. This gives the protein CASSLGSDTDTQYF. J is TRBJ2-3 and V is TRBV27; tentatively, D is TRBD2 (5 bases). V was clipped by 5 bases and J by 2 bases, with 11 bases between them. The CDR3 is 14 amino acids. Germline V gene sequence: CDR1 MNHEY, CDR2 SMNVEV (reference sequence).

The gene calls are TRBV30 and TRBJ2-1; 7 nucleotides align to TRBD1. CDR1 is GTSNPN, CDR2 SVGIG, per germline (reference sequence). The CDR3 contains 17 residues. V lost 2 bases, J lost 3 bases, and 13 bases stayed unmatched. The CDR3 bases are TGTGCCTGGAGTTCTTACTACGGACAGGCCCGCTACAATGAGCAGTTCTTC. It is translated as CAWSSYYGQARYNEQFF. The full variable domain, completed using reference TRBV30 and TRBJ2-1, is SQTIHQWPATLVQPVGSPLSLECTVEGTSNPNLYWYRQAAGRGLQLLFYSVGIGQISSEVPQNLSASRPQDRQFILSSKKLLLSDSGFYLCAWSSYYGQARYNEQFFGPGTRLTVL.

This clone was seen a handful of times. The chain has TRBV30 and TRBJ1-1; D is undetermined. The CDR3 is made up of 13 amino acids. Per germline, CDR1 GTSNPN and CDR2 SVGIG (reference sequence). Between the trimmed V and J ends, which lost 1 base and 7 bases, there was a span of 13 bases. The chain's CDR3 is CAWSAVRVGEAFF. CDR3 DNA sequence: TGTGCCTGGAGTGCCGTACGGGTTGGTGAAGCTTTCTTT.